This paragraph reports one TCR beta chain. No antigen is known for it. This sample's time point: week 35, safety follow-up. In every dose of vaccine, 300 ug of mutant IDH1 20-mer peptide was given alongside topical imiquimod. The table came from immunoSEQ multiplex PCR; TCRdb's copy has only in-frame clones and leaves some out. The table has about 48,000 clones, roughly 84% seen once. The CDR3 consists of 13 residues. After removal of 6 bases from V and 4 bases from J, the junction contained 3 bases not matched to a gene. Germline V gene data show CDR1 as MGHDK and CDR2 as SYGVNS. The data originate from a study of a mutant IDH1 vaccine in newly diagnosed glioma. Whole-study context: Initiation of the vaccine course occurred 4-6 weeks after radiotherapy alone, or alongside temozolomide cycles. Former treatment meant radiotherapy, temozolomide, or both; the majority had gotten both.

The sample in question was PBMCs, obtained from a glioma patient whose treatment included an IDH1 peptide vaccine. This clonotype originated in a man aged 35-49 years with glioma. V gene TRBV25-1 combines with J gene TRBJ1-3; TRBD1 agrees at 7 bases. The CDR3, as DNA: TGTGCCAGCAGGACAGGGACCGGAAACACCATATATTTT. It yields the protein CASRTGTGNTIYF.